This passage covers 3 T cell receptor beta chains from one sample sequenced in a study of T cell repertoires in cytomegalovirus infection. For these TCRs, the target antigens are not known. From the reads, TCRdb called clonotypes with MiXCR, one entry per CDR3 protein. The sample records approximately 1,000,000 distinct CDR3 sequences, roughly 30% being singletons. The sample here was cultured CD8+ T cells from PBMCs, taken from culture after CMV antigen stimulation. These receptors all come from a human donor in good health (CMV status not recorded). Some clones in this sample may be carry-over from other donors' samples.

On this clonotype: The junction does not match germline at one end; this may be a read error. The chain is built from TRBV4-2 and TRBJ1-1, with a possible D match to TRBD1 (6 bases). The length of the CDR3 is 15 residues. Germline V lookup: CDR1 LGHNA, CDR2 YNFKEQ. In nucleotides, the CDR3 is TGTGCCAGCTGCCAATTACAGGGAATGAACACTGAAGCTTTCTTT. Translating it yields CASCQLQGMNTEAFF.

This clonotype appeared many times. The chain is built from TRBV7-2 and TRBJ2-7; TRBD1 or TRBD2 may be the D gene (6 bases each). The CDR3 is 15 amino acids. Germline V gene sequence: CDR1 SGHTA, CDR2 FQGNSA. V lost 1 base to trimming and J lost 2 bases, with 12 bases between them. CDR3 sequence reads: CASSLDPGATYEQYV. DNA for the CDR3: TGTGCCAGCAGCTTAGACCCGGGGGCCACCTACGAGCAGTACGTC.

This clonotype was seen ten or more times. The V call is TRBV7-6, the J call TRBJ2-2, with D perhaps matching TRBD1 (6 bases). The CDR3 runs 15 residues. Germline lookup yields CDR1 SGHVS and CDR2 FNYEAQ. The V end was cut by 1 base, the J end by 5 bases, with 11 bases between. CDR3 region: CASSLVWGRTGELFF. The DNA for the CDR3 is TGTGCCAGCAGCTTAGTTTGGGGGCGGACCGGGGAGCTGTTTTTT.